Each of the 17 T cell receptor beta chains below was sequenced from the same sample in a study of immune cell composition in non-small cell lung cancer. The data were produced by immunoSEQ multiplex PCR, yet TCRdb's version contains in-frame clones alone and is incomplete. This sample has some 3,500 clones; about 80% occur once, and the top ten carry less than 4.5%. Sequences were obtained from lung tumor tissue. These receptors all come from a human donor with non-small cell lung cancer.

This chain uses TRBV6-6 with TRBJ1-2; D might be TRBD1 (5 bases). The CDR3 loop spans 16 amino acids. V gave up 0 bases and J gave up 0 bases, with 11 bases separating them. Per germline, CDR1 MNHNY and CDR2 SVGAGI (reference sequence). CDR3: CASSYSREGPNYGYTF. CDR3 nucleotide sequence: TGTGCCAGCAGTTACTCGAGGGAGGGACCTAACTATGGCTACACCTTC.

This clone has just a few counts. The J gene is TRBJ2-3, the V gene TRBV6-4; the match to TRBD2 covers 14 bases. There are 15 residues in the CDR3. Germline values: CDR1 MRHNA, CDR2 SNTAGT. The junction had 0 bases not matched to a gene; V was cut back by 3 bases and J by 4 bases. This CDR3 is CASSETSGGADTQYF. DNA for the CDR3: TGTGCCAGCAGTGAGACTAGCGGGGGGGCAGATACGCAGTATTTT.

The V and J genes are TRBV5-1 and TRBJ2-1; D perhaps matches TRBD2 (6 bases). There are 14 residues in the CDR3. Per germline, CDR1 SGHRS and CDR2 YFSETQ. Trimming left V 4 bases short and J 7 bases short, with 15 bases between. CDR3 sequence reads: CASSGGLGGNEQFF. The DNA for the CDR3 is TGCGCCAGCAGCGGGGGACTTGGGGGGAATGAGCAGTTCTTC.

V gene TRBV19 combines with J gene TRBJ1-5, with a possible D match to TRBD1 (5 bases). V lost 9 bases to trimming and J lost 5 bases, with 23 bases between them. The CDR3 loop spans 16 amino acids. Looked up from germline, CDR1 is LNHDA and CDR2 is SQIVND (reference sequence). CDR3 amino acids: CASDPVGRVEYQPQHF. As DNA, the CDR3 is TGTGCCAGCGATCCTGTTGGCAGGGTAGAGTATCAGCCCCAGCATTTT.

The V and J genes are TRBV11-2 and TRBJ2-5; TRBD2 agrees at 11 bases. This CDR3 is 16 amino acids long. CDR1 and CDR2 from the germline V gene are SGHAT and FQNNGV. The V segment lost 2 bases and the J segment 4 bases; nucleotides outside the gene matches: 6. This chain's CDR3 is CASSLTGSGGAETQYF. The DNA of the CDR3 is TGTGCCAGCAGCTTAACGGGTAGCGGGGGGGCAGAGACCCAGTACTTC.

The chain combines TRBV27 with TRBJ2-3; 13 bases align to TRBD2. This CDR3 comprises 18 residues. Germline V CDR1 and CDR2: MNHEY, SMNVEV (reference sequence). J gave up 5 bases and V 4 bases, and 12 bases lay outside the gene matches. Here the CDR3 DNA reads TGTGCCAGCAGTTCAGGGAGGGGGGGACTAGCGGGGCGAGATACGCAGTATTTT. This translates into CASSSGRGGLAGRDTQYF.

CDR3 residues: CASSEPAGRRETQYF. CDR3 nucleotide sequence: TGTGCCAGCAGCGAGCCAGCGGGGAGGAGAGAGACCCAGTACTTC. The chain combines TRBV5-6 with TRBJ2-5, with TRBD2 matching over 7 bases. Germline CDR1 is SGHDT and CDR2 is YYEEEE. The V gene end was trimmed by 4 bases and the J gene end by 4 bases; junction bases not matched to a gene: 10. The CDR3 is made up of 15 amino acids.

The chain links TRBV7-3 to TRBJ2-3; D remains unclear. This CDR3 has 11 amino acids. The germline V gene encodes CDR1 SGHTA and CDR2 FQGTGA. The V end lost 7 bases, the J end lost 6 bases, and 8 bases lay between the germline ends. The CDR3 DNA reads TGTGCCAGCACCTCTAGGGATACGCAGTATTTT. Protein: CASTSRDTQYF.

The chain has TRBV6-5 and TRBJ1-2, with 8 bases fitting TRBD1. The trim removed 8 bases at V and 4 bases at J, leaving 12 bases unmatched. This CDR3 contains 15 residues. Germline-derived CDR1 and CDR2 are MNHEY and SVGAGI. CDR3 region: CASEDRAGLGYGYTF. CDR3 nucleotides: TGTGCCAGCGAGGACAGGGCAGGTCTCGGCTATGGCTACACCTTC.

The chain links TRBV5-5 to TRBJ2-1, with TRBD1 matching 10 bases. Trimming cost V 10 bases and J 10 bases; bases outside gene matches: 11. This CDR3 has 13 amino acids. In germline, CDR1 is SGHKS, CDR2 YYEKEE (reference sequence). The CDR3 sequence is CAGRVGQGTEQFF. The CDR3 DNA reads as TGTGCCGGACGAGTGGGACAGGGGACGGAGCAGTTCTTC.

The chain recombines TRBV18 with TRBJ2-5; D gene ambiguous. This CDR3 is built from 15 residues. The V gene lost 3 bases and the J gene lost 4 bases, with 15 bases spanning the gap. Germline lookup yields CDR1 KGHSH and CDR2 LQKENI. The CDR3 DNA reads as TGTGCCAGCTCACCGTCTCAGGTAGAGATAGAGACCCAGTACTTC. It specifies CASSPSQVEIETQYF.

CDR3 sequence: CASRGLGEQYF. The CDR3 bases are TGTGCCAGCAGGGGACTAGGCGAGCAGTACTTC. The chain has TRBV6-5 and TRBJ2-7; 8 bases map to TRBD2. Germline CDR1 reads MNHEY; CDR2 reads SVGAGI. CDR3 length equals 11 residues. V was clipped by 6 bases and J by 6 bases; unmatched bases: 1.

The chain couples TRBV5-6 to TRBJ2-3; D not certain. Germline V CDR1 and CDR2: SGHDT, YYEEEE. CDR3 size: 15 residues. Trimming stripped 4 bases from V and 2 bases from J, with 14 bases between. This CDR3 reads CASSPPGGNTDTQYF. The CDR3 DNA follows: TGTGCCAGCAGCCCCCCCGGCGGCAACACAGATACGCAGTATTTT.

This chain links TRBV19 with TRBJ1-2; 10 bases agree with TRBD1. The CDR3 extends over 15 amino acids. Germline loops: CDR1 LNHDA, CDR2 SQIVND (reference sequence). V trimming: 7 bases; J trimming: 8 bases; junction bases outside the gene matches: 13. CDR3 DNA: TGTGCCAGTAAAGGGACAGGGGACCTCCTGGGCGGCTACACCTTC. Amino acid sequence: CASKGTGDLLGGYTF. The full variable domain, completed using reference TRBV19 and TRBJ1-2, is DGGITQSPKYLFRKEGQNVTLSCEQNLNHDAMYWYRQDPGQGLRLIYYSQIVNDFQKGDIAEGYSVSREKKESFPLTVTSAQKNPTAFYLCASKGTGDLLGGYTFGSGTRLTVV.

CDR3 protein: CASSLAREANTYNYGYTF. The CDR3 DNA reads as TGTGCCAGCAGCTTGGCGCGAGAGGCCAATACCTATAACTATGGCTACACCTTC. The V call is TRBV5-6, the J call TRBJ1-2; D not certain. This CDR3 has 18 amino acids. V dropped 0 bases and J dropped 1 base, with 19 bases sitting between them. Germline lookup yields CDR1 SGHDT and CDR2 YYEEEE.

The chain has TRBV7-2 and TRBJ2-3; no firm D call. The CDR3 totals 14 residues. The V end lost 0 bases, the J end lost 2 bases, and 6 bases lay between the germline ends. CDR1 and CDR2 from the germline V gene are SGHTA and FQGNSA. The CDR3 loop is CASSLAVFTDTQYF. The CDR3 DNA reads TGTGCCAGCAGCTTAGCCGTGTTCACAGATACGCAGTATTTT.

This clone has just one count. This chain links TRBV6-1 with TRBJ2-1, with 10 bases aligning to TRBD2. V lost 6 bases and J lost 5; bases outside the gene matches: 7. The germline V gene encodes CDR1 MNHNS and CDR2 SASEGT. This CDR3 comprises 15 residues. The CDR3 spells CASSSSGGGDNEQFF. The CDR3 DNA is TGTGCCAGCAGCTCAAGCGGGGGGGGCGACAATGAGCAGTTCTTC.